This passage covers 12 T cell receptor beta chains from one sample sequenced in a study of cytomegalovirus exposure and HLA in healthy donors. PCR employed 60 Vbeta and 13 Jbeta primers. Libraries were prepared by immunoSEQ multiplex PCR; TCRdb keeps only in-frame clonotypes and omits some of them. This sample yields some 110,000 clones, of which roughly 72% are seen a single time; around a tenth belongs to the top ten. Sequencing was carried out using PBMCs. Every receptor here comes from a woman in her forties or fifties in good health and CMV-seropositive.

This clone is a singleton in its sample. The CDR3 protein is CASSLRIAGNNEQFF. In DNA form, the CDR3 reads TGTGCCAGCAGCTTGCGAATAGCGGGAAACAATGAGCAGTTCTTC. The chain employs TRBV5-6 and TRBJ2-1; 8 nucleotides line up with TRBD2. CDR3 length equals 15 residues. Germline loops: CDR1 SGHDT, CDR2 YYEEEE. V lost 1 base to trimming and J lost 5 bases; unmatched junction nucleotides: 5.

This chain uses TRBV29-1 with TRBJ1-5, with a weak D call TRBD1 (6 bases). Looked up from germline, CDR1 is SQVTM and CDR2 is ANQGSEA. V was pared by 4 bases and J by 4 bases, with 11 bases between. This CDR3 is built from 13 residues. This chain's CDR3 is CSVVSGVNQPQHF. The CDR3 DNA reads as TGCAGCGTTGTTTCAGGGGTAAATCAGCCCCAGCATTTT.

CDR3 sequence reads: CASSLQESGELFF. The CDR3 DNA sequence: TGCGCCAGCAGCCTACAGGAATCCGGGGAGCTGTTTTTT. The chain employs TRBV5-1 and TRBJ2-2; the D gene is possibly TRBD1 (5 bases). Germline assignment: CDR1 SGHRS and CDR2 YFSETQ. This CDR3 contains 13 residues. V was pared by 4 bases and J by 6 bases, with 10 bases between.

V is TRBV6-5 and J is TRBJ2-7; 7 positions agree with TRBD1. Trimming cost V 6 bases and J 5 bases; bases outside gene matches: 7. This CDR3 contains 13 residues. Germline V lookup: CDR1 MNHEY, CDR2 SVGAGI. CDR3 in amino acids: CASRRRQGHEQYF. DNA of the CDR3: TGTGCCAGCAGGCGGCGACAGGGCCACGAGCAGTACTTC.

The V and J genes are TRBV11-1 and TRBJ2-1, with TRBD2 matching over 12 bases. The CDR3 is made up of 16 amino acids. Germline loops: CDR1 SGHAT, CDR2 FQDESV (reference sequence). Unmatched junction bases numbered 3, after V lost 5 bases and J lost 1 base. Here the CDR3 DNA reads TGTGCCAGCAGCCCACTAGCGGGGGGTTCCTACAATGAGCAGTTCTTC. Its translation is CASSPLAGGSYNEQFF.

The J gene is TRBJ1-1, the V gene TRBV30; no firm D call. Trimming took off 3 bases at V and 0 bases at J, with 23 bases between the two ends. CDR1 is GTSNPN, CDR2 SVGIG, per germline (reference sequence). CDR3 length: 18 amino acids. The CDR3: CAWRAGLTPLLMNTEAFF. CDR3 DNA sequence: TGTGCCTGGAGGGCAGGCTTAACACCACTCCTTATGAACACTGAAGCTTTCTTT.

This clone was recorded a few times. The rearrangement uses TRBV5-6 and TRBJ2-2, with TRBD1 matching over 12 bases. The junction had 4 bases not matched to a gene; V was cut back by 7 bases and J by 6 bases. Germline CDR1 reads SGHDT; CDR2 reads YYEEEE. The CDR3 is made up of 14 amino acids. This CDR3 is CASRGTGGAGELFF. The CDR3 DNA is TGTGCCAGCCGCGGGACAGGGGGCGCCGGGGAGCTGTTTTTT.

This clone was recorded a few times. V gene TRBV5-1 combines with J gene TRBJ1-1; D is undetermined. The CDR3 is 14 amino acids. V lost 0 bases to trimming and J lost 1 base, with 7 bases between them. Per germline, CDR1 SGHRS and CDR2 YFSETQ. The CDR3 reads CASSLAQWNTEAFF. For the CDR3, the DNA is TGCGCCAGCAGCTTGGCCCAATGGAACACTGAAGCTTTCTTT.

The chain combines TRBV7-2 with TRBJ1-1; 9 bases align to TRBD1. The CDR3 runs to 14 residues. Germline V gives CDR1 SGHTA, CDR2 FQGNSA. The V segment lost 4 bases and the J segment 3 bases; nucleotides outside the gene matches: 3. Written as DNA, the CDR3 is TGTGCCAGCAGCTCTCGGACAGGGGACACTGAAGCTTTCTTT. This translates into CASSSRTGDTEAFF.

This sequence joins TRBV5-4 and TRBJ1-1, with D possibly being TRBD1 (5 bases). V was pared by 0 bases and J by 0 bases, with 12 bases between. This CDR3 region has 16 residues. Looked up from germline, CDR1 is SGHNT and CDR2 is YYREEE (reference sequence). The CDR3 nucleotides read TGTGCCAGCAGCTTGGATCCAGGGCGATTGAACACTGAAGCTTTCTTT. Protein sequence: CASSLDPGRLNTEAFF.

The chain combines TRBV5-5 with TRBJ2-2; D is ambiguous. There are 13 residues in the CDR3. Per the germline V gene, CDR1 is SGHKS and CDR2 is YYEKEE (reference sequence). The V and J ends lost 0 bases and 7 bases respectively, with 7 bases between them. CDR3 region: CASSLAGIGELFF. CDR3 coding DNA: TGTGCCAGCAGCTTGGCAGGAATCGGGGAGCTGTTTTTT.

The rearrangement uses TRBV7-8 and TRBJ2-5; TRBD2 matches 10 bases. Germline V gene sequence: CDR1 SGHVS, CDR2 FQNEAQ. The CDR3 totals 17 residues. Trimming took 0 bases from V and 6 from J; bases not matched to a gene: 10. The CDR3 DNA follows: TGTGCCAGCAGCTTAGCCTTTAGCGGGGGGCGCGAAAAGACCCAGTACTTC. This sequence encodes CASSLAFSGGREKTQYF. Full variable domain (remainder filled in from reference TRBV7-8 and TRBJ2-5): GAGVSQSPRYKVAKRGQDVALRCDPISGHVSLFWYQQALGQGPEFLTYFQNEAQLDKSGLPSDRFFAERPEGSVSTLKIQRTQQEDSAVYLCASSLAFSGGREKTQYFGPGTRLLVL.